The following is a TCR beta chain sequence with its context. The repertoire was sequenced with immunoSEQ multiplex PCR; TCRdb's copy has only in-frame clones and lacks some. The sample records about 290,000 clones, around nine tenths being singletons. Study members were between roughly 18 and 100 years old and lived in approximately 25 US regions. Symptom resolution, clearance, or two negative PCRs marked donors in Cohort 3 as recovered. This sample was taken from a study of blood T cell repertoires in COVID-19. Germline CDR1 is SGHTA and CDR2 is FQGNSA. The V segment lost 11 bases and the J segment 11 bases; nucleotides outside the gene matches: 17. The CDR3 loop spans 14 amino acids.

The chain carries TRBV7-2 and TRBJ1-4; the match to TRBD1 covers 7 bases. Sequenced sample: PBMCs or T cells enriched from blood (not recorded which). The receptor was derived from a woman between 35 and 50 years old who had recovered from COVID-19. The chain's CDR3 is CASRGQLLMGKLFF. The CDR3 DNA sequence: TGTGCCTCTAGGGGACAGCTCCTAATGGGCAAACTGTTTTTT.